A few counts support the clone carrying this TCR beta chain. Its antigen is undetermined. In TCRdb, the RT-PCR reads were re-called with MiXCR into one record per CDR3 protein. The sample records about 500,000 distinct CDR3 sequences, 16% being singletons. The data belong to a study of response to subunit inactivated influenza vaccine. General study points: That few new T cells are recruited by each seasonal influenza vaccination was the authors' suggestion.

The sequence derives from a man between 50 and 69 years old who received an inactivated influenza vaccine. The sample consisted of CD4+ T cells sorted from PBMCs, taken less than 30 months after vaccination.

This CDR3 is CASRKDSRLATQYF. The CDR3, as DNA: TGTGCCAGCAGAAAGGACTCCCGTCTTGCTACGCAGTATTTT. The V gene is TRBV6-1, the J gene TRBJ2-3, with D maybe TRBD2 (5 bases). CDR1 is MNHNS and CDR2 is SASEGT in the germline V gene. There are 14 residues in the CDR3. V was clipped by 6 bases and J by 8 bases, with 18 bases between them.